Listed below are T cell receptor beta chains from one sample, sequenced in a study of Graves' ophthalmopathy and Graves' hyperthyroidism. Each CDR3 protein gets one entry after TCRdb re-called the multiplex PCR reads with MiXCR. Here the sample spans hundreds of thousands of distinct CDR3 sequences, about a fifth being singletons. The sample was peripheral blood. Every receptor here comes from a woman under 30 with stable Graves' hyperthyroidism. Some clones in this sample may be carry-over from other donors' samples. CDR3s include the opening cysteine and the closing phenylalanine or tryptophan. Fields, in order: V gene, D gene, clone size, J gene, CDR3 protein, CDR3 DNA. D genes are given only for firm matches. Size is stated for part of the rows, as once, few or many counts, or as a class when the clone is expanded.

v_gene: TRBV27
d_gene: NA
abundance: few
j_gene: TRBJ2-2
CDR3aa: CASSLWGVNTGELFF
CDR3nt: TGTGCCAGCAGTTTATGGGGGGTAAACACCGGGGAGCTGTTTTTT

v_gene: TRBV6-1
d_gene: TRBD1
abundance: few
j_gene: TRBJ1-2
CDR3aa: CASHLAGQAIYGYTF
CDR3nt: TGTGCCAGCCATCTGGCTGGACAGGCCATTTATGGCTACACCTTC

v_gene: TRBV6-2/TRBV6-3
d_gene: NA
abundance: few
j_gene: TRBJ2-2
CDR3aa: CASRRQVTGELFF
CDR3nt: TGTGCCAGCAGGAGACAGGTTACCGGGGAGCTGTTTTTT

v_gene: TRBV20-1
d_gene: TRBD2
abundance: few
j_gene: TRBJ2-2
CDR3aa: CSARGTSGGMRSTGELFF
CDR3nt: TGCAGTGCTAGGGGGACTAGCGGGGGTATGAGAAGCACCGGGGAGCTGTTTTTT

v_gene: TRBV6-1
d_gene: TRBD1
abundance: many
j_gene: TRBJ1-2
CDR3aa: CASSGTGDYGYTF
CDR3nt: TGTGCCAGCAGTGGTACAGGGGACTATGGCTACACCTTC

v_gene: TRBV6-1
d_gene: TRBD1
abundance: many
j_gene: TRBJ1-1
CDR3aa: CAIQGDRANTEAFF
CDR3nt: TGTGCCATCCAGGGGGACAGGGCGAACACTGAAGCTTTCTTT

v_gene: TRBV27
d_gene: NA
abundance: many
j_gene: TRBJ1-5
CDR3aa: CASSHTGNQPQHF
CDR3nt: TGTGCCAGCAGTCATACAGGTAATCAGCCCCAGCATTTT

v_gene: TRBV12-3/TRBV12-4
d_gene: NA
abundance: many
j_gene: TRBJ1-5
CDR3aa: CASSYAYSNQPQHF
CDR3nt: TGTGCCAGCAGCTATGCATATAGCAATCAGCCCCAGCATTTT

v_gene: TRBV14
d_gene: NA
abundance: many
j_gene: TRBJ1-6
CDR3aa: CASSQGAGTFPNSPLHF
CDR3nt: TGTGCCAGCAGCCAAGGGGCAGGGACTTTTCCGAATTCACCCCTCCACTTT

v_gene: TRBV12-3/TRBV12-4
d_gene: NA
abundance: NA
j_gene: TRBJ1-6
CDR3aa: CASSWTGSNSPLHF
CDR3nt: TGTGCCAGCAGTTGGACGGGTTCTAATTCACCCCTCCACTTT

v_gene: TRBV19
d_gene: NA
abundance: many
j_gene: TRBJ2-5
CDR3aa: CASSIGGTDQETQYF
CDR3nt: TGTGCCAGTAGTATAGGCGGGACTGACCAAGAGACCCAGTACTTC

v_gene: TRBV15
d_gene: NA
abundance: few
j_gene: TRBJ2-7
CDR3aa: CATSRDSRYEQYF
CDR3nt: TGTGCCACCAGCAGGGACAGTCGCTACGAGCAGTACTTC

v_gene: TRBV9
d_gene: NA
abundance: many
j_gene: TRBJ2-7
CDR3aa: CASSVGGSGSYEQYF
CDR3nt: TGTGCCAGCAGCGTAGGGGGTAGCGGAAGTTACGAGCAGTACTTC

v_gene: TRBV20-1
d_gene: NA
abundance: NA
j_gene: TRBJ2-5
CDR3aa: CSASRSGGAWETQYF
CDR3nt: TGCAGTGCTAGCCGTAGTGGGGGGGCCTGGGAGACCCAGTACTTC

v_gene: TRBV7-4
d_gene: TRBD1
abundance: many
j_gene: TRBJ1-4
CDR3aa: CASSSGTAANEKLFF
CDR3nt: TGTGCCAGCAGCTCAGGGACAGCAGCTAATGAAAAACTGTTTTTT

v_gene: TRBV29-1
d_gene: NA
abundance: many
j_gene: TRBJ1-3
CDR3aa: CSVRGLKNTIYF
CDR3nt: TGCAGCGTTAGGGGTTTGAAAAACACCATATATTTT

v_gene: TRBV3-1
d_gene: NA
abundance: NA
j_gene: TRBJ2-4
CDR3aa: CASSQLGNIQYF
CDR3nt: TGTGCCAGCAGCCAATTGGGAAACATTCAGTACTTC

v_gene: TRBV12-3/TRBV12-4
d_gene: TRBD1
abundance: many
j_gene: TRBJ1-6
CDR3aa: CASSSGQGTSRSPLHF
CDR3nt: TGTGCCAGCAGCTCTGGACAGGGAACGTCGCGGTCACCCCTCCACTTT

v_gene: TRBV5-1
d_gene: TRBD1
abundance: NA
j_gene: TRBJ1-1
CDR3aa: CASRTGSTNSNTEAFF
CDR3nt: TGCGCCAGCAGGACAGGGTCAACTAACTCGAACACTGAAGCTTTCTTT

v_gene: TRBV10-1
d_gene: NA
abundance: many
j_gene: TRBJ2-2
CDR3aa: CASSESNGELFF
CDR3nt: TGCGCCAGCAGTGAGTCGAACGGGGAGCTGTTTTTT

v_gene: TRBV28
d_gene: NA
abundance: NA
j_gene: TRBJ1-5
CDR3aa: CASSFPDRPHQPQHF
CDR3nt: TGTGCCAGCAGTTTTCCGGACCGGCCCCATCAGCCCCAGCATTTT

v_gene: TRBV3-1
d_gene: NA
abundance: NA
j_gene: TRBJ2-7
CDR3aa: CASSQEGGARYF
CDR3nt: TGTGCCAGCAGCCAAGAGGGGGGGGCGCGGTACTTC

v_gene: TRBV6-2/TRBV6-3
d_gene: TRBD1
abundance: NA
j_gene: TRBJ2-7
CDR3aa: CASSPGTDTYAEQYF
CDR3nt: TGTGCCAGCAGTCCCGGGACAGATACGTACGCGGAGCAGTACTTC

v_gene: TRBV6-4
d_gene: NA
abundance: many
j_gene: TRBJ1-6
CDR3aa: CASSDEFMGGSPLHF
CDR3nt: TGTGCCAGCAGTGACGAATTTATGGGTGGTTCACCCCTCCACTTT

v_gene: TRBV28
d_gene: NA
abundance: many
j_gene: TRBJ2-2
CDR3aa: CASSPLGGRGPGELFF
CDR3nt: TGTGCCAGCAGCCCCCTCGGGGGGCGGGGACCCGGGGAGCTGTTTTTT

v_gene: TRBV6-4
d_gene: NA
abundance: NA
j_gene: TRBJ2-3
CDR3aa: CASSPPPGLNTWSTDTQYF
CDR3nt: TGTGCCAGCAGTCCACCCCCGGGACTGAACACATGGAGCACAGATACGCAGTATTTT

v_gene: TRBV11-1
d_gene: NA
abundance: many
j_gene: TRBJ1-1
CDR3aa: CASSLIGVAEAFF
CDR3nt: TGTGCCAGCAGCTTAATTGGGGTTGCTGAAGCTTTCTTT

v_gene: TRBV29-1
d_gene: NA
abundance: NA
j_gene: TRBJ1-1
CDR3aa: CSVGGVGNTEAFF
CDR3nt: TGCAGCGTTGGTGGGGTAGGGAACACTGAAGCTTTCTTT

v_gene: TRBV5-1
d_gene: TRBD1
abundance: many
j_gene: TRBJ1-2
CDR3aa: CASSYDGTGGGYTF
CDR3nt: TGCGCCAGCAGCTACGACGGGACAGGGGGAGGCTACACCTTC

v_gene: TRBV27
d_gene: NA
abundance: many
j_gene: TRBJ2-7
CDR3aa: CASSLGRIYEQYF
CDR3nt: TGTGCCAGCAGTTTAGGCAGGATCTACGAGCAGTACTTC

v_gene: TRBV10-2
d_gene: NA
abundance: NA
j_gene: TRBJ2-7
CDR3aa: CASLEARSYEQYF
CDR3nt: TGCGCCAGCCTGGAGGCACGATCCTACGAGCAGTACTTC

v_gene: TRBV11-2
d_gene: NA
abundance: many
j_gene: TRBJ1-1
CDR3aa: CASSLRPGGLNTEAFF
CDR3nt: TGTGCCAGCAGTCTTAGACCCGGGGGATTGAACACTGAAGCTTTCTTT

v_gene: TRBV15
d_gene: TRBD1
abundance: many
j_gene: TRBJ1-5
CDR3aa: CATSFSRDRGYSNQPQHF
CDR3nt: TGTGCCACCAGCTTCTCCCGGGACAGGGGATATAGCAATCAGCCCCAGCATTTT

v_gene: TRBV18
d_gene: NA
abundance: many
j_gene: TRBJ1-5
CDR3aa: CASSPQGRNQPQHF
CDR3nt: TGTGCCAGCTCACCACAGGGGCGCAATCAGCCCCAGCATTTT

v_gene: TRBV12-3/TRBV12-4
d_gene: TRBD1
abundance: few
j_gene: TRBJ1-2
CDR3aa: CASSQQGYKGYTF
CDR3nt: TGTGCCAGCAGTCAACAGGGGTATAAGGGCTACACCTTC

v_gene: TRBV3-1
d_gene: NA
abundance: many
j_gene: TRBJ2-4
CDR3aa: CASSPGNIQYF
CDR3nt: TGTGCCAGCAGCCCGGGAAACATTCAGTACTTC

v_gene: TRBV20-1
d_gene: NA
abundance: many
j_gene: TRBJ1-1
CDR3aa: CSASRTEAFF
CDR3nt: TGCAGTGCTAGCCGTACTGAAGCTTTCTTT

v_gene: TRBV7-9
d_gene: TRBD1
abundance: NA
j_gene: TRBJ2-5
CDR3aa: CASSEGQRPTQYF
CDR3nt: TGTGCCAGCAGCGAGGGACAGAGGCCGACCCAGTACTTC

v_gene: TRBV27
d_gene: NA
abundance: few
j_gene: TRBJ2-7
CDR3aa: CASSLSDGSYEQYF
CDR3nt: TGTGCCAGCAGTTTATCGGACGGCTCCTACGAGCAGTACTTC

v_gene: TRBV6-1
d_gene: NA
abundance: many
j_gene: TRBJ1-2
CDR3aa: CASRPNRGIYGYTF
CDR3nt: TGTGCCAGCAGGCCGAACAGAGGTATCTATGGCTACACCTTC

v_gene: TRBV20-1
d_gene: TRBD2
abundance: few
j_gene: TRBJ2-5
CDR3aa: CSAARTSAKETQYF
CDR3nt: TGCAGTGCTGCCCGGACTAGCGCGAAAGAGACCCAGTACTTC

v_gene: TRBV6-1
d_gene: TRBD1
abundance: NA
j_gene: TRBJ1-2
CDR3aa: CASTLWTGQGYTF
CDR3nt: TGTGCCAGCACCCTTTGGACAGGGCAAGGCTACACCTTC

v_gene: TRBV7-9
d_gene: NA
abundance: few
j_gene: TRBJ1-1
CDR3aa: CASSSGFSTEAFF
CDR3nt: TGTGCCAGCAGCTCCGGGTTTTCCACTGAAGCTTTCTTT

v_gene: TRBV7-9
d_gene: TRBD1
abundance: NA
j_gene: TRBJ1-6
CDR3aa: CASSTTGGVISSPLHF
CDR3nt: TGTGCCAGCAGCACAACAGGGGGCGTTATTAGTTCACCCCTCCACTTT

v_gene: TRBV11-2
d_gene: TRBD2
abundance: many
j_gene: TRBJ2-7
CDR3aa: CASSLEFSGGLSSFYEQYF
CDR3nt: TGTGCCAGCAGCTTAGAGTTTAGCGGGGGCCTCTCGTCTTTTTACGAGCAGTACTTC

v_gene: TRBV12-3/TRBV12-4
d_gene: NA
abundance: many
j_gene: TRBJ2-1
CDR3aa: CASSLMHEQFF
CDR3nt: TGTGCCAGCAGTTTAATGCATGAGCAGTTCTTC

v_gene: TRBV12-3/TRBV12-4
d_gene: TRBD1
abundance: many
j_gene: TRBJ1-1
CDR3aa: CASSLTGTGIAFF
CDR3nt: TGTGCCAGCAGCCTGACCGGGACAGGGATCGCTTTCTTT

v_gene: TRBV20-1
d_gene: TRBD1
abundance: many
j_gene: TRBJ2-2
CDR3aa: CSATGQGNTGELFF
CDR3nt: TGCAGTGCCACGGGACAGGGGAACACCGGGGAGCTGTTTTTT

v_gene: TRBV28
d_gene: NA
abundance: NA
j_gene: TRBJ1-5
CDR3aa: CASSLPGSGQPQHF
CDR3nt: TGTGCCAGCAGTCTACCTGGAAGTGGCCAGCCCCAGCATTTT

v_gene: TRBV20-1
d_gene: TRBD1
abundance: many
j_gene: TRBJ2-7
CDR3aa: CSAGTGTSYEQYF
CDR3nt: TGCAGTGCCGGGACAGGCACCTCCTACGAGCAGTACTTC

v_gene: TRBV27
d_gene: NA
abundance: NA
j_gene: TRBJ2-5
CDR3aa: CASSLYGGPGQETQYF
CDR3nt: TGTGCCAGCAGTTTATACGGGGGGCCGGGGCAAGAGACCCAGTACTTC

v_gene: TRBV6-1
d_gene: NA
abundance: many
j_gene: TRBJ2-7
CDR3aa: CASSPYPLGRNEQYF
CDR3nt: TGTGCCAGCAGCCCCTACCCCCTAGGACGAAACGAGCAGTACTTC

v_gene: TRBV28
d_gene: NA
abundance: NA
j_gene: TRBJ2-7
CDR3aa: CASSPWSSYEQYF
CDR3nt: TGTGCCAGCAGCCCTTGGAGCTCCTACGAGCAGTACTTC

v_gene: TRBV28
d_gene: TRBD1
abundance: NA
j_gene: TRBJ1-2
CDR3aa: CASSSFDRGGGYTF
CDR3nt: TGTGCCAGCAGTTCCTTTGACAGGGGCGGTGGCTACACCTTC

v_gene: TRBV30
d_gene: NA
abundance: many
j_gene: TRBJ1-5
CDR3aa: CAWKQGFQPQHF
CDR3nt: TGTGCCTGGAAACAGGGTTTTCAGCCCCAGCATTTT

v_gene: TRBV29-1
d_gene: NA
abundance: few
j_gene: TRBJ2-2
CDR3aa: CSARDQVGELFF
CDR3nt: TGCAGCGCTCGCGATCAGGTCGGGGAGCTGTTTTTT

v_gene: TRBV6-1
d_gene: NA
abundance: NA
j_gene: TRBJ1-1
CDR3aa: CASSDWTMNTEAFF
CDR3nt: TGTGCCAGCAGTGATTGGACAATGAACACTGAAGCTTTCTTT

v_gene: TRBV4-2
d_gene: TRBD1
abundance: many
j_gene: TRBJ1-6
CDR3aa: CASRTGLNDSPLHF
CDR3nt: TGTGCCAGCCGGACAGGACTAAACGATTCACCCCTCCACTTT

v_gene: TRBV15
d_gene: NA
abundance: few
j_gene: TRBJ1-2
CDR3aa: CATSREGDKAGQGCTF
CDR3nt: TGTGCCACCAGCAGAGAAGGGGATAAGGCGGGACAAGGATGCACCTTC

v_gene: TRBV12-3/TRBV12-4
d_gene: TRBD1
abundance: many
j_gene: TRBJ1-1
CDR3aa: CASSPQGAGKAFF
CDR3nt: TGTGCCAGCAGTCCTCAGGGGGCAGGGAAAGCTTTCTTT